One sample yielded the 8 T cell receptor beta chains listed below, sequenced in a study of T cells in Graves' hyperthyroidism and ophthalmopathy. TCR beta CDR3 region amplification was performed from RNA transcripts. The TCR CDR3 first-round RT-PCR relied on the HTBI primer set. TCRdb itself ran the multiplex PCR reads through MiXCR, one entry per CDR3 protein. The sample lists around 490,000 distinct CDR3 sequences, nearly 20% seen once, with roughly 50% in the top ten. Material: blood. These receptors all stem from a man aged 40-55 years with Graves' ophthalmopathy.

V usage is TRBV9 and J usage is TRBJ2-2, with TRBD2 matching 13 bases. The germline gives CDR1 SGDLS, CDR2 YYNGEE. J was trimmed by 5 bases and V by 3 bases; bases with no gene match: 7. This CDR3 contains 17 residues. The CDR3 protein is CASSDGLAGERTGELFF. In nucleotides, the CDR3 is TGTGCCAGCAGCGACGGACTAGCGGGAGAGCGAACCGGGGAGCTGTTTTTT.

There are many counts of this clonotype. V and J are TRBV20-1 and TRBJ2-1, with 8 positions matching TRBD2. Germline V gene data show CDR1 as DFQATT and CDR2 as SNEGSKA (reference sequence). This CDR3 has 13 residues. The V and J ends lost 3 bases and 9 bases, in that order; junction bases with no gene match: 7. The CDR3 here is CSASDGGAVEQFF. CDR3 DNA sequence: TGCAGTGCTAGTGACGGGGGGGCTGTTGAGCAGTTCTTC.

The rearrangement links TRBV6-2 or TRBV6-3 to TRBJ1-5, with D unclear. Per germline, CDR1 MNHEY and CDR2 SVGEGT. This CDR3 has 12 residues. The V end was cut by 1 base, the J end by 6 bases, with 4 bases between. The CDR3, as DNA: TGTGCCAGCAGTTACTTGAGTCAGCCCCAGCATTTT. This codes for CASSYLSQPQHF.

This chain connects TRBV28 to TRBJ1-4, with 7 bases lining up with TRBD1. Germline CDR1 reads MDHEN; CDR2 reads SYDVKM. The CDR3 sequence is 17 residues long. V shed 6 bases, J shed 7 bases, and the junction held 17 bases outside the gene matches. This CDR3 is CASRPLYNRGSVEKLFF. The CDR3 nucleotides read TGTGCCAGCAGGCCCCTCTACAACAGGGGCAGTGTTGAAAAACTGTTTTTT.

V usage is TRBV4-1 and J usage is TRBJ1-5; D possibly corresponds to TRBD1 (5 bases). Deletions cut 2 bases from V and 8 bases from J, with 10 bases between. The CDR3 is made up of 13 amino acids. Germline V gene lookup returns CDR1 MGHRA and CDR2 YSYEKL. CDR3 in amino acids: CASSQIPREPQHF. CDR3 bases: TGCGCCAGCAGCCAAATCCCCAGGGAGCCCCAGCATTTT.

The J gene is TRBJ2-2, the V gene TRBV2; 11 bases fit TRBD2. The germline gives CDR1 SNHLY, CDR2 FYNNEI. V trimming: 10 bases; J trimming: 4 bases; junction bases outside the gene matches: 5. The CDR3 is 14 amino acids. This chain's CDR3 is CAIVAGGVTGELFF. Here the CDR3 DNA reads TGTGCCATCGTAGCGGGAGGGGTCACCGGGGAGCTGTTTTTT.

This clonotype was detected a few times. The rearrangement joins TRBV28 to TRBJ2-3, with 13 bases identical to TRBD2. After removal of 2 bases from V and 4 bases from J, the junction contained 3 bases not matched to a gene. This CDR3 has 16 amino acids. Germline-derived CDR1 and CDR2 are MDHEN and SYDVKM. CDR3 nucleotide sequence: TGTGCCAGCAGTTTAAGGACTAGCGGGAGCCCAGATACGCAGTATTTT. Translated: CASSLRTSGSPDTQYF. Full variable domain (rest looked up from reference TRBV28 and TRBJ2-3): DVKVTQSSRYLVKRTGEKVFLECVQDMDHENMFWYRQDPGLGLRLIYFSYDVKMKEKGDIPEGYSVSREKKERFSLILESASTNQTSMYLCASSLRTSGSPDTQYFGPGTRLTVL.

This clonotype was counted between two and nine times. The chain employs TRBV27 and TRBJ1-6; tentative D call: TRBD1 (6 bases). Deletions cut 8 bases from V and 11 bases from J, with 16 bases between. The CDR3 has 13 residues. Germline V gives CDR1 MNHEY, CDR2 SMNVEV (reference sequence). CDR3 protein: CASRGQPMAPLHF. CDR3 nucleotides: TGTGCCAGCCGCGGACAGCCGATGGCACCCCTCCACTTT.